Presented here are 25 T cell receptor beta chains from one specimen sequenced in a study of a mutant IDH1 vaccine in newly diagnosed glioma. No antigens are known for them. Some clones are missing from TCRdb's copy, which holds only in-frame ones; the method was immunoSEQ multiplex PCR. The sample contains tens of thousands of clones, over 75% of which appear only once. Time point denoted: week 47, end of study. Vaccine doses each comprised 300 ug of mutant IDH1 20-mer peptide, with topical imiquimod. The sequenced sample was PBMCs, obtained from a glioma patient whose treatment included an IDH1 peptide vaccine. The receptor source for this set is a woman aged 40-49 years with glioma.

The CDR3 DNA is TGTGCCATCAGTGAGTTGGGACTAGGGCAAGAGACCCAGTACTTC. It translates to CAISELGLGQETQYF. The rearrangement uses TRBV10-3 and TRBJ2-5; 8 bases map to TRBD2. Germline-derived CDR1 and CDR2 are ENHRY and SYGVKD. V lost 1 base to trimming and J lost 2 bases; unmatched junction nucleotides: 3. The CDR3 sequence is 15 residues long.

The chain joins TRBV15 to TRBJ1-5, with D unclear. V lost 3 bases and J 9 bases, leaving 18 bases between the germline ends. CDR1 is LNHNV and CDR2 is YYDKDF in the germline V gene (reference sequence). The length of the CDR3 is 15 residues. The DNA of the CDR3 is TGTGCCACCAGCAGGGACTCTGGGCCCGCCAGGCCCCAGCATTTT. This sequence encodes CATSRDSGPARPQHF.

The rearrangement uses TRBV6-5 and TRBJ1-1; perhaps TRBD1 as D (5 bases). This CDR3 has 13 amino acids. CDR1 and CDR2 (germline): MNHEY, SVGAGI. V lost 0 bases, J lost 8 bases, and 10 bases lay in between. CDR3 amino acids: CASSYSGVVEAFF. DNA of the CDR3: TGTGCCAGCAGTTACTCGGGGGTTGTCGAAGCTTTCTTT.

The gene calls are TRBV19 and TRBJ2-7, with D possibly being TRBD2 (6 bases). V was clipped by 1 base and J by 5 bases, with 6 bases between them. Germline CDR1 LNHDA, CDR2 SQIVND (reference sequence). This CDR3 contains 12 residues. CDR3 coding DNA: TGTGCCAGTAGTATAGCGGGGGACGAGCAGTACTTC. It codes for CASSIAGDEQYF.

This clone showed up just once. The rearrangement uses TRBV6-1 and TRBJ2-7, with D possibly TRBD2 on 5 matching bases. Germline V lookup: CDR1 MNHNS, CDR2 SASEGT. V dropped 4 bases and J dropped 0 bases, with 10 bases sitting between them. The CDR3 is 14 amino acids. In nucleotides, the CDR3 is TGTGCCAGCAGTGTGGGAGAGGGCTCCTACGAGCAGTACTTC. This gives the protein CASSVGEGSYEQYF.

This chain connects TRBV10-3 to TRBJ2-1; the D gene is possibly TRBD1 (6 bases). V shed 6 bases and J shed 10 bases, with 10 bases lying between them. The CDR3 sequence is 11 residues long. Germline assignment: CDR1 ENHRY and CDR2 SYGVKD. CDR3 sequence reads: CAISPDREQFF. CDR3 DNA: TGTGCCATCAGCCCTGACAGGGAGCAGTTCTTC.

The gene calls are TRBV2 and TRBJ1-2; the D is unclear. V was trimmed by 6 bases and J by 0 bases, leaving 8 bases between them. CDR3 length: 13 residues. From germline, CDR1 is SNHLY and CDR2 FYNNEI. CDR3 protein: CASRPGTNYGYTF. For the CDR3, the DNA is TGTGCCAGCAGGCCAGGCACTAACTATGGCTACACCTTC.

The chain couples TRBV2 to TRBJ1-5; unclear D gene. CDR1 is SNHLY, CDR2 FYNNEI, per germline. CDR3 length: 13 amino acids. V was cut by 5 bases and J by 4 bases, with 9 bases left in between. DNA for the CDR3: TGTGCCAGCAGTAGACGAGAAAATCAGCCCCAGCATTTT. Translating it yields CASSRRENQPQHF.

This clone was seen just once. CDR3: CAWSVQGNTEAFF. As DNA, the CDR3 is TGTGCCTGGAGTGTACAGGGGAACACTGAAGCTTTCTTT. This chain links TRBV30 with TRBJ1-1; possibly TRBD1 for D (6 bases). CDR1 and CDR2 from the germline V gene are GTSNPN and SVGIG (reference sequence). The ends were cut back, 0 bases at V and 1 base at J, with 6 bases in the middle. The CDR3 contains 13 residues.

The V and J genes are TRBV6-5 and TRBJ2-7; D uncertain. The V gene lost 0 bases and the J gene lost 5 bases, with 17 bases spanning the gap. The CDR3 loop spans 16 amino acids. Germline CDR1 MNHEY, CDR2 SVGAGI. The CDR3 here is CASSYSIFRNPHEQYF. In DNA, the CDR3 is TGTGCCAGCAGTTACTCGATTTTTAGAAACCCCCACGAGCAGTACTTC.

This rearrangement joins TRBV19 to TRBJ2-4, with 11 bases identical to TRBD2. The germline V gene has CDR1 LNHDA and CDR2 SQIVND (reference sequence). The CDR3 loop spans 16 amino acids. Germline trimming cut 1 base from V and 4 bases from J; bases unmatched to any gene: 3. The CDR3 DNA reads as TGTGCCAGTAGTATAGTAGGGACTAGCGGAAAAAACATTCAGTACTTC. Translated: CASSIVGTSGKNIQYF.

J is TRBJ2-4 and V is TRBV29-1; TRBD2 is a possible D gene (5 bases). Trimming cost V 8 bases and J 7 bases, with 18 bases left between them. Germline assignment: CDR1 SQVTM and CDR2 ANQGSEA. The CDR3 contains 13 residues. CDR3 sequence reads: CSMRASSGNIQYF. DNA for the CDR3: TGCAGCATGCGGGCCTCCTCGGGGAACATTCAGTACTTC.

The genes are TRBV10-1 and TRBJ1-1; D gene uncertain. The CDR3 consists of 14 residues. The germline V gene encodes CDR1 WNHNN and CDR2 SYGVQD (reference sequence). Deletions cut 2 bases from V and 3 bases from J, with 10 bases between. The CDR3: CASSESGGYTEAFF. Written as DNA, the CDR3 is TGCGCCAGCAGTGAGAGTGGTGGGTACACTGAAGCTTTCTTT.

The V call is TRBV10-3, the J call TRBJ2-3; D is unresolved. The V end was cut by 0 bases, the J end by 5 bases, with 3 bases between. CDR1 is ENHRY and CDR2 is SYGVKD in the germline V gene. The CDR3 loop spans 12 amino acids. CDR3 DNA sequence: TGTGCCATCAGTGAGTCGGGAGATACGCAGTATTTT. It specifies CAISESGDTQYF.

The chain's CDR3 is CASSLMGAATEAFF. In DNA form, the CDR3 reads TGTGCCAGCAGCCTGATGGGGGCGGCCACTGAAGCTTTCTTT. The V call is TRBV14, the J call TRBJ1-1, with D tentatively TRBD1 (6 bases). Germline CDR1 reads SGHDN; CDR2 reads FVKESK. V was shortened by 4 bases and J by 4 bases, with 13 bases between the two germline ends. The CDR3 is 14 residues long.

DNA for the CDR3: TGTGCCAGCAGCTTAGAAAATATGAACACTGAAGCTTTCTTT. Encoded protein: CASSLENMNTEAFF. The chain recombines TRBV7-9 with TRBJ1-1; D not certain. Germline lookup yields CDR1 SEHNR and CDR2 FQNEAQ (reference sequence). V was shortened by 1 base and J by 0 bases, with 6 bases between the two germline ends. The CDR3 extends over 14 amino acids.

The chain couples TRBV28 to TRBJ2-5; 7 nucleotides line up with TRBD1. Unmatched junction bases numbered 12, after V lost 6 bases and J lost 5 bases. From germline, CDR1 is MDHEN and CDR2 SYDVKM. The CDR3 length is 15 residues. CDR3 in amino acids: CASSLGGTGVETQYF. The CDR3 nucleotides are TGTGCCAGCAGCCTAGGTGGAACAGGGGTTGAGACCCAGTACTTC. Full variable domain (outside the CDR3, taken from reference TRBV28 and TRBJ2-5): DVKVTQSSRYLVKRTGEKVFLECVQDMDHENMFWYRQDPGLGLRLIYFSYDVKMKEKGDIPEGYSVSREKKERFSLILESASTNQTSMYLCASSLGGTGVETQYFGPGTRLLVL.

The V call is TRBV25-1, the J call TRBJ1-4; TRBD1 agrees at 8 bases. The CDR3 contains 15 residues. Germline-derived CDR1 and CDR2 are MGHDK and SYGVNS. The ends lost 2 bases at V and 11 bases at J; junction bases unmatched: 10. CDR3 DNA: TGTGCCAGCAGTGAAAGGGGGACAGGAACGGGGAAACTGTTTTTT. This translates into CASSERGTGTGKLFF.

The count of this clone is one. This chain connects TRBV15 to TRBJ2-3, with D perhaps given as TRBD1 or TRBD2 (6 bases each). The germline V gene encodes CDR1 LNHNV and CDR2 YYDKDF (reference sequence). V was pared by 2 bases and J by 13 bases, with 16 bases between. The CDR3 totals 13 residues. CDR3 nucleotide sequence: TGTGCCACCAGCAGATCGGGGGCCGTTAGGGAGTATTTT. This encodes CATSRSGAVREYF.

The chain uses TRBV6-6 and TRBJ1-2; 7 bases are shared with TRBD1. The length of the CDR3 is 15 residues. Germline CDR1 MNHNY, CDR2 SVGAGI (reference sequence). V dropped 8 bases and J dropped 1; count of bases not matched to a gene: 10. The CDR3: CASATGQEINYGYTF. As DNA, the CDR3 is TGTGCCAGCGCTACCGGACAGGAGATTAACTATGGCTACACCTTC.

J is TRBJ2-1 and V is TRBV25-1, with a possible D match to TRBD2 (7 bases). The ends were cut back, 6 bases at V and 15 bases at J, with 12 bases in the middle. There are 10 residues in the CDR3. In germline, CDR1 is MGHDK, CDR2 SYGVNS. CDR3 in amino acids: CASRRRGGFF. The CDR3 DNA reads TGTGCCAGCAGGAGGAGGGGGGGGTTCTTC.

The chain is built from TRBV6-1 and TRBJ2-7; 12 nucleotides agree with TRBD1. In germline, CDR1 is MNHNS, CDR2 SASEGT. The junction had 8 bases not matched to a gene; V was cut back by 6 bases and J by 5 bases. CDR3 length equals 15 residues. The CDR3 reads CASRTGQGANNEQYF. The CDR3 coding sequence is TGTGCCAGCAGGACGGGACAGGGGGCTAACAACGAGCAGTACTTC.

This chain links TRBV4-1 with TRBJ1-4; no firm D call. The CDR3 spans 14 residues. Trimming took off 4 bases at V and 8 bases at J, with 14 bases between the two ends. CDR1 and CDR2 (germline): MGHRA, YSYEKL. The CDR3 reads CASSPLALGEKLFF. CDR3 bases: TGCGCCAGCAGCCCCCTGGCCTTGGGCGAAAAACTGTTTTTT.

The genes are TRBV29-1 and TRBJ1-2, with 10 bases lining up with TRBD1. Germline V gene data show CDR1 as SQVTM and CDR2 as ANQGSEA. This CDR3 comprises 13 residues. J gave up 8 bases and V 7 bases, and 10 bases lay outside the gene matches. The CDR3 here is CSARDRGVGGYTF. Written as DNA, the CDR3 is TGCAGCGCCCGGGACAGGGGAGTGGGAGGCTACACCTTC.

This sequence joins TRBV27 and TRBJ2-5; D is tentatively TRBD1 or TRBD2 (8 bases each). Germline CDR1 MNHEY, CDR2 SMNVEV (reference sequence). The CDR3 is 18 amino acids. Between the trimmed V and J ends, which lost 7 bases and 4 bases, there was a span of 28 bases. CDR3 sequence reads: CASTHRRGGRTGLETQYF. The CDR3 nucleotides read TGTGCCAGCACCCATCGACGGGGGGGTAGGACAGGGCTAGAGACCCAGTACTTC.